This TCR beta chain derives from a study of human T cells and chemical hapten exposure. Time point in this sample: pre-sensitization, week 0. The treatment is: therapeutic diphenylcyclopropenone sensitization with weekly scalp DPC. This clonotype was seen at least ten times. As yet, its antigen is unknown. General study findings and limits: Alopecia affecting every donor means their immune response may not match healthy people's.

CDR1 is MDHEN and CDR2 is SYDVKM in the germline V gene. Trimming cost V 4 bases and J 2 bases; bases outside gene matches: 4. This CDR3 is built from 14 residues. Via MiXCR, TCRdb re-called the RACE reads, giving one row per CDR3 protein. The sample holds tens of thousands of distinct CDR3 sequences, roughly a tenth seen once. The V gene is TRBV28, the J gene TRBJ2-7; 8 bases map to TRBD1. The TCR was taken from a man in his forties with alopecia areata. Some clones in this sample may be carry-over from other donors' samples. The sequencing here drew on whole blood, taken in connection with sensitization to the hapten diphenylcyclopropenone (DPC). CDR3 residues: CASSSGQGTYEQYF. CDR3 DNA: TGTGCCAGCAGTTCCGGACAGGGAACCTACGAGCAGTACTTC.